This TCR beta chain was identified in a study of T cells in Graves' hyperthyroidism and ophthalmopathy. Study outcomes and limitations: Expanded thyroid clonotypes (above 0.001) were mostly also found in blood.

The PBMCs studied were ones that came from about 10 ml fresh peripheral blood. The CDR3 contains 12 residues. Unmatched junction bases numbered 5, after V lost 6 bases and J lost 7 bases. Amplified regions were TCR beta CDR3 sequences from RNA transcripts. RT-PCR in the first round (using the HTBI primer set) targeted the TCR CDR3. TCRdb re-called the multiplex PCR reads with MiXCR, one entry per CDR3 protein. The sample includes about 370,000 distinct CDR3 sequences, roughly 15% seen only once; the top ten take roughly a fifth. Concerning this clonotype itself: Its antigen is unknown.

The specimen sequenced was blood. The V call is TRBV12-3 or TRBV12-4, the J call TRBJ1-2; 7 bases are a match to TRBD1. The TCR originated in a woman aged 60 to 75 with Graves' ophthalmopathy. CDR3 nucleotides: TGTGCCAGCAGGCCACAGGGGACTGGCTACACCTTC. Amino acid sequence: CASRPQGTGYTF.